A selection of T cell receptor beta chains follows, all from one sample in a study of shared clonotypes between healthy human individuals. Measured with immunoSEQ multiplex PCR; TCRdb has only the in-frame clones, and not every one. The table lists 2 million to 2.5 million clones, about nine tenths of them singletons. The sequencing input was naive CD4+ T cells from PBMCs. All receptors derive from a young man in good health. Some clones in this sample may be carry-over from other donors' samples. Both conserved end residues are part of each CDR3. D genes are given only for firm matches. A row's size may be missing; if present it is once, few, many or a size class.

J	V	D	size	DNA	CDR3
TRBJ2-1	TRBV5-8	-	-	TGTGCCAGCAGCCTCGCACGACTAGGGCAATTGGGTGAGCAGTTCTTC	CASSLARLGQLGEQFF
TRBJ2-7	TRBV7-9	TRBD1	-	TGTGCCAGCAGCTTAGCCTACATGGACAGGGTCTCCTACGAGCAGTACTTC	CASSLAYMDRVSYEQYF
TRBJ1-1	TRBV6-6	-	-	TGTGCCAGCAGTTACTCGGCGCGGGGGGAACCTGAAGCTTTCTTT	CASSYSARGEPEAFF
TRBJ1-2	TRBV6-1	-	-	TGTGCCAGCAGTGAAGCGCAGGGGTACTATGGCTACACCTTC	CASSEAQGYYGYTF
TRBJ2-4	TRBV6-1	TRBD1	-	TGTGCCAGCAGTGAAGCGTCCAGGGGGTTAGCCAAAAACATTCAGTACTTC	CASSEASRGLAKNIQYF
TRBJ1-5	TRBV19	-	-	TGTGCCAGTAGGGGGGTAAGCTCTCAGCCCCAGCATTTT	CASRGVSSQPQHF
TRBJ2-7	TRBV7-2	TRBD1	-	TGTGCCAGCAGCGACAGGGTTTACGAGCAGTACTTC	CASSDRVYEQYF
TRBJ1-1	TRBV29-1	TRBD1	once	TGCAGCGTTGTAGTCCGGACAGGGGCGCCGAACACTGAAGCTTTCTTT	CSVVVRTGAPNTEAFF
TRBJ2-2	TRBV5-1	TRBD1	-	TGCGCCAGCAGCTCGACAGGGGTCTACACCGGGGAGCTGTTTTTT	CASSSTGVYTGELFF
TRBJ1-3	TRBV7-3	-	-	TGTGCCAGCAGCTCGCAGGGAGAAGCTGGAAACACCATATATTTT	CASSSQGEAGNTIYF
TRBJ1-1	TRBV19	-	-	TGTGCCAGCTCCGGTCCTCAGGGCACCCACACTGAAGCTTTCTTT	CASSGPQGTHTEAFF
TRBJ1-2	TRBV28	-	-	TGTGCCAGCAGTTCCGGCTATGGCTACACCTTC	CASSSGYGYTF
TRBJ1-2	TRBV30	TRBD1	-	TGTGCCTGGGGGGACAGGGGCTGGTATGGCTACACCTTC	CAWGDRGWYGYTF
TRBJ1-5	TRBV19	-	-	TGTGCCAGTAGTATAGTTGGGGGTGATCAGCCCCAGCATTTT	CASSIVGGDQPQHF
TRBJ2-3	TRBV7-3	TRBD2	-	TGTGCCAGCAGCTTAAAGGGTCAGGGAGCTAGCGGGACCACAGATACGCAGTATTTT	CASSLKGQGASGTTDTQYF